This T cell receptor (beta chain) was identified during a study of cytomegalovirus exposure and HLA in healthy donors. Primers for the PCR totalled 60 Vbeta and 13 Jbeta. The repertoire was sequenced with immunoSEQ multiplex PCR; TCRdb's copy has only in-frame clones and lacks some. The sample holds approximately 160,000 clones, over 65% seen once. This clone was detected only once. Its specificity is not known. The study, taken as a whole, reports: Donor immune exposure was known only as CMV serostatus. Prior analysis indicated that the majority of TCR beta V segments exhibited productivity approximately 87% or approximately 30% of the time. Clonal expansion was found to be greater in HLA-associated TCR beta chains than in equally common others in a later analysis.

The receptor's source is a female donor in good health and CMV-seronegative. Sequencing input: PBMCs.

In DNA form, the CDR3 reads TGCGCCAGCAGCCTCCGGGTGGGAGCGTGGCAAGAGACCCAGTACTTC. This sequence encodes CASSLRVGAWQETQYF. V gene TRBV4-3 combines with J gene TRBJ2-5; tentatively, D is TRBD2 (5 bases). This CDR3 has 16 residues. Germline V CDR1 and CDR2: LGHNA, YSLEER. V gave up 4 bases and J gave up 2 bases, with 17 bases separating them.